A selection of T cell receptor beta chains follows, all from one sample in a study of T cell repertoires in cytomegalovirus infection. TCRdb fed the reads into MiXCR, producing one record per CDR3 protein. The table includes 120,000 to 150,000 distinct CDR3 sequences, 5% to 6.5% detected once. Material: PBMCs. These receptors all stem from a human donor in good health (CMV status not recorded). Some clones in this sample may be carry-over from other donors' samples. Each CDR3 is given with its conserved first and last residue. The D gene is left open where the match is weak. Size is stated for part of the rows, as once, few or many counts, or as a class when the clone is expanded.

abundance	j_gene	d_gene	v_gene	CDR3aa	CDR3nt
many	TRBJ2-5	.	TRBV2	CATAGSGRGKETQYF	TGTGCCACAGCTGGGAGCGGTAGGGGGAAAGAGACCCAGTACTTC
many	TRBJ2-7	.	TRBV28	CASSSLGGADEQYF	TGTGCCAGCAGTTCCCTTGGGGGGGCAGACGAGCAGTACTTC
many	TRBJ2-6	.	TRBV12-3/TRBV12-4	CASNRESGANVLTF	TGTGCCAGCAACAGGGAATCTGGGGCCAACGTCCTGACTTTC
many	TRBJ1-1	TRBD1	TRBV10-3	CAIRGTGHINTEAFF	TGTGCCATCAGAGGGACAGGTCATATAAACACTGAAGCTTTCTTT
few	TRBJ2-7	.	TRBV5-1	CASSPEGGYEQYF	TGCGCCAGCAGCCCCGAAGGGGGATACGAGCAGTACTTC
many	TRBJ2-1	TRBD2	TRBV19	CASSSPRGGRSYNEQFF	TGTGCCAGTAGTAGCCCGCGCGGGGGTAGGTCCTACAATGAGCAGTTCTTC
few	TRBJ2-7	.	TRBV15	CATSRDRAGAYEQYF	TGTGCCACCAGCAGAGATCGGGCAGGGGCCTACGAGCAGTACTTC
many	TRBJ2-7	TRBD2	TRBV27	CASSLSGRGEQYF	TGTGCCAGCAGTTTATCGGGGAGGGGCGAGCAGTACTTC
few	TRBJ2-7	.	TRBV7-2	CASSLVSREQYF	TGTGCCAGCAGCTTAGTATCTCGCGAGCAGTACTTC
few	TRBJ2-1	TRBD2	TRBV20-1	CSARSGLATNEQFF	TGCAGTGCTAGAAGTGGACTAGCAACGAATGAGCAGTTCTTC
.	TRBJ1-2	TRBD1	TRBV7-9	CASSLEGGRGYTF	TGTGCCAGCAGCTTAGAAGGGGGCCGTGGCTACACCTTC
.	TRBJ2-7	TRBD1	TRBV24-1	CATSDIQGANRNEQYF	TGTGCCACCAGTGACATACAGGGGGCGAATAGGAACGAGCAGTACTTC
many	TRBJ2-2	.	TRBV7-8	CASLTRYGTGELFF	TGTGCCAGCCTGACTCGTTATGGCACCGGGGAGCTGTTTTTT
many	TRBJ1-1	.	TRBV19	CASHPPTGNTEAFF	TGTGCCAGCCACCCCCCGACAGGGAACACTGAAGCTTTCTTT
few	TRBJ2-1	TRBD2	TRBV7-2	CASSAQPGLAGQRFF	TGTGCCAGCAGCGCGCAACCGGGACTAGCGGGTCAGCGGTTCTTC